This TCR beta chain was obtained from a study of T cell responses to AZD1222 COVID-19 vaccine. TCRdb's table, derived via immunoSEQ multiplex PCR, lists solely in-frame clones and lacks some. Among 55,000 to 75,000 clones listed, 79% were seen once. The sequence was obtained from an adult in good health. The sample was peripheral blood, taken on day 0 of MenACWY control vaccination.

CDR3 bases: TGCGCCAGCAGCTTGTGGCAGAACTATGGCTACACCTTC. Translation: CASSLWQNYGYTF. This chain uses TRBV5-1 with TRBJ1-2; the D is unclear. Trimming pared 1 base from V and 2 bases from J, leaving 6 bases between. This CDR3 is built from 13 residues. CDR1 and CDR2 (germline): SGHRS, YFSETQ.